This TCR beta chain was obtained from a study of metastatic and nonmetastatic thyroid tumors. Looking at the study overall: For malignant and benign thyroid patients, tumor or nodule tissue and blood were the sources whose repertoires were compared.

V was pared by 6 bases and J by 0 bases, with 10 bases of the junction left unmatched. Germline CDR1 and CDR2: DFQATT and SNEGSKA (reference sequence). The length of the CDR3 is 15 residues. As processed by the authors: Clinicopathological groups of papillary thyroid cancer showed CDR3 differences that were used to build a distant-metastasis classifier. TCRdb reanalyzed the PCR reads with MiXCR. None of the V and J calls come from the authors' own analysis; TCRdb made them. Of around 15,000 clones in the sample, about 20% are singletons; the top ten hold about 13%. Overall study findings and caveats: In both blood and tumor samples, TCR beta diversity was reported significantly higher for malignant than benign nodules.

No patient had received any treatment before thyroid surgery. Ten or more counts support this clone. Its antigen is not identified. The sample consisted of blood. The chain couples TRBV20-1 to TRBJ1-1; 7 bases match TRBD1. The receptor was derived from a female donor with papillary thyroid cancer or a benign thyroid nodule (not recorded which). Some clones in this sample may be carry-over from other donors' samples. CDR3 amino acids: CSANDRDNLNTEAFF. The CDR3, as DNA: TGCAGTGCGAACGACAGGGATAATTTGAACACTGAAGCTTTCTTT.